The clone carrying this T cell receptor delta chain was recorded a few times. TCRdb processed the reads again with the CATT caller. The sample holds some 10,000 delta-chain clones, approximately 10% seen once. This sample was included in a study of gamma-delta chains in newborns, infants, children. Study-level background: Polyclonal expansion of innate γδ T cells after birth follows microbial exposure.

From germline, CDR1 is GEAIGNYY and CDR2 EKD. This CDR3 spans 14 amino acids. Germline trimming cut 7 bases from V and 2 bases from J; bases unmatched to any gene: 6. The source of this sequence is a child who was a newborn, infant or young child, either healthy, febrile or measles-vaccinated (not recorded which). The genes are TRDV2 and TRDJ1, with 10 bases that match TRDD3. The sample comprised blood. CDR3 DNA: TGTGCCTGCTCTCTACTGGGGGATACCGATAAACTCATCTTT. It yields the protein CACSLLGDTDKLIF.